One and the same sample provided the 10 T cell receptor beta chains below, sequenced in a study of shared clonotypes between healthy human individuals. Method: immunoSEQ multiplex PCR; TCRdb's copy keeps in-frame clones and lacks some. The sample consists of about 1 million clones, about 75% of them appearing once. Material for sequencing was memory CD4+ T cells sorted from blood. Subset meaning: CD45RA-negative fraction. These TCRs come from a man aged 18 to 30 in good health.

This chain joins TRBV19 and TRBJ1-2; a possible D gene is TRBD1 (5 bases). The germline V gene encodes CDR1 LNHDA and CDR2 SQIVND (reference sequence). CDR3 length: 12 residues. V lost 6 bases, J lost 5 bases, and 10 bases lay in between. CDR3 residues: CASRQGTYGYTF. For the CDR3, the DNA is TGTGCCAGTAGGCAGGGCACATATGGCTACACCTTC.

In the case of this clone: A junction boundary mismatches the germline segment, possibly from a read error. The chain combines TRBV5-1 with TRBJ2-1; D remains ambiguous. Germline V lookup: CDR1 SGHRS, CDR2 YFSETQ. This CDR3 is 14 amino acids long. The chain's CDR3 is CASNLGGDANEQFF. In DNA, the CDR3 is TGCGCCAGCAACTTGGGTGGAGACGCCAATGAGCAGTTCTTC.

This chain connects TRBV27 to TRBJ2-5, with D perhaps matching TRBD2 (6 bases). The end of the DNA fits TRBJ2-7 better, so the J call may be wrong. Germline loops: CDR1 MNHEY, CDR2 SMNVEV (reference sequence). The CDR3 loop spans 14 amino acids. Written as DNA, the CDR3 is TGTGCCAGCAGTTTCCGACTAGTTCCCTACGAGCAGTACTTC. It codes for CASSFRLVPYEQYF.

The chain couples TRBV6-1 to TRBJ1-2; tentatively, D is TRBD1 (5 bases). CDR3 length equals 17 residues. Germline CDR1 MNHNS, CDR2 SASEGT. V was cut by 2 bases and J by 0 bases, with 16 bases left in between. The CDR3 DNA reads as TGTGCCAGCAGTGAACAGGGACGCAGTGTTACTAACTATGGCTACACCTTC. Translating gives CASSEQGRSVTNYGYTF.

This CDR3 reads CASGREQNTEAFF. The DNA of the CDR3 is TGCGCCAGCGGAAGGGAGCAGAACACTGAAGCTTTCTTT. This chain links TRBV5-1 with TRBJ1-1; D gene ambiguous. The CDR3 contains 13 residues. V was pared by 7 bases and J by 1 base, with 11 bases between. Germline lookup yields CDR1 SGHRS and CDR2 YFSETQ.

The V call is TRBV19, the J call TRBJ2-2; 7 nucleotides match TRBD2. The CDR3 has 15 residues. The ends lost 3 bases at V and 4 bases at J; junction bases unmatched: 5. Germline V lookup: CDR1 LNHDA, CDR2 SQIVND (reference sequence). CDR3 region: CASSIGAGLTGELFF. The CDR3 coding sequence is TGTGCCAGTAGTATCGGAGCGGGGCTCACCGGGGAGCTGTTTTTT.

This clone was found a few times. The gene calls are TRBV5-1 and TRBJ2-1; the match to TRBD2 covers 11 bases. J gave up 7 bases and V 4 bases, and 25 bases lay outside the gene matches. The germline CDR1 and CDR2 sequences are SGHRS and YFSETQ. The CDR3 loop spans 21 amino acids. CDR3 DNA: TGCGCCAGCAGCCCAACGACAGGGGCTAGCGGGAGGACCTATGGGCTTAATGAGCAGTTCTTC. It is translated as CASSPTTGASGRTYGLNEQFF.

This clone was counted between two and nine times. The chain links TRBV11-3 to TRBJ2-1; 10 positions match TRBD2. V dropped 1 base and J dropped 8; count of bases not matched to a gene: 8. This CDR3 is 16 amino acids long. Per the germline V gene, CDR1 is SGHNT and CDR2 is YENEEA. The CDR3 sequence is CASSLASGLAVDEQFF. The CDR3, as DNA: TGTGCCAGCAGCTTAGCCTCCGGACTAGCGGTAGATGAGCAGTTCTTC.

The J gene is TRBJ2-3, the V gene TRBV13, with D perhaps TRBD2 (6 bases). The V and J ends lost 5 bases and 2 bases respectively, with 11 bases between them. The CDR3 length is 14 residues. Germline assignment: CDR1 PRHDT and CDR2 FYEKMQ (reference sequence). In DNA, the CDR3 is TGTGCCAGCAGCCCCAGGAGGGCCACAGATACGCAGTATTTT. Residues: CASSPRRATDTQYF.

The genes are TRBV5-6 and TRBJ1-3, with D hard to call. Trimming cost V 3 bases and J 0 bases, with 13 bases left between them. Germline V gene data show CDR1 as SGHDT and CDR2 as YYEEEE. The CDR3 contains 16 residues. In nucleotides, the CDR3 is TGTGCCAGCAGCTCAATTAGAAGAAACTCTGGAAACACCATATATTTT. Protein sequence: CASSSIRRNSGNTIYF.